What follows describes a single T cell receptor (beta chain). The entry originates in a study of technical replicates of blood from several donors. Germline CDR1 is LNHDA and CDR2 is SQIVND (reference sequence). The V end was cut by 0 bases, the J end by 2 bases, with 5 bases between. The CDR3 runs to 14 residues. Measured with immunoSEQ multiplex PCR; TCRdb has only the in-frame clones, and not every one. The data show roughly 80,000 clones, under 96% seen once. The J gene is TRBJ1-5, the V gene TRBV19; D uncertain. The sequencing input was T cells isolated from PBMCs. The sequence was collected from a human donor in good health. CDR3 nucleotides: TGTGCCAGTAGTATAGATCAGGGCAATCAGCCCCAGCATTTT. This codes for CASSIDQGNQPQHF.